This TCR beta chain was captured in a study of cytomegalovirus exposure and HLA in healthy donors. Germline V CDR1 and CDR2: MGHDK, SYGVNS. The CDR3 extends over 16 amino acids. Trimming pared 6 bases from V and 7 bases from J, leaving 22 bases between. PCR used 60 Vbeta primers and 13 Jbeta primers. Here immunoSEQ multiplex PCR was the method, and the copy in TCRdb shows in-frame clones only, minus some. This sample has about 110,000 clones; about four fifths occur once, and the top ten carry roughly 2%. Sequencing was done on a sample of PBMCs. The chain joins TRBV25-1 to TRBJ2-1; maybe TRBD1 (5 bases). The TCR was taken from a woman younger than 45 in good health and CMV-seronegative. As DNA, the CDR3 is TGTGCCAGCAGCTACGATCTTAAGGGTTCAGGGAATGAGCAGTTCTTC. Its translation is CASSYDLKGSGNEQFF.